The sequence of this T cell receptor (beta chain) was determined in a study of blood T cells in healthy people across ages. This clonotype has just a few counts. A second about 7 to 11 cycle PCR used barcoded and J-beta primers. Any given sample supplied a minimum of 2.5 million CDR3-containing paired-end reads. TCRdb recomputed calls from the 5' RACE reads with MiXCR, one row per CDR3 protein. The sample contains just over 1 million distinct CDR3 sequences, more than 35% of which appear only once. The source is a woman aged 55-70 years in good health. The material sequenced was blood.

The CDR3 loop is CASNPGTLSYEQYF. The CDR3 DNA is TGTGCCAGCAACCCTGGGACACTATCCTACGAGCAGTACTTC. The chain is built from TRBV6-5 and TRBJ2-7; perhaps TRBD1 as D (6 bases). V was pared by 7 bases and J by 1 base, with 14 bases between. CDR1 is MNHEY, CDR2 SVGAGI, per germline. The CDR3 extends over 14 amino acids.